Each of the 32 T cell receptor beta chains below was sequenced from the same sample in a study of Graves' ophthalmopathy and Graves' hyperthyroidism. The authors amplified TCR beta CDR3 regions from RNA transcripts. First-round RT-PCR relied on HTBI primers, and a second-round multiplex PCR came next. TCRdb ran MiXCR on the multiplex PCR reads and lists one entry per CDR3 protein. The data hold 1 million to 1.3 million distinct CDR3 sequences, with 35% to 45% observed a single time. Material: peripheral blood or thyroid tissue (not recorded which). These receptors were obtained from an adult man with Graves' hyperthyroidism.

This sequence joins TRBV5-4 and TRBJ1-1, with a tentative D call TRBD1 (5 bases). The germline V gene has CDR1 SGHNT and CDR2 YYREEE (reference sequence). Trimming took 0 bases from V and 5 from J, leaving 11 bases between them. The CDR3 spans 14 residues. CDR3 sequence: CASSLVAGWTEAFF. CDR3 DNA sequence: TGTGCCAGCAGCTTGGTGGCAGGGTGGACTGAAGCTTTCTTT.

A few counts support this clonotype. The chain recombines TRBV27 with TRBJ1-5; D unresolved. V gave up 5 bases and J gave up 3 bases, with 5 bases separating them. Germline V gene lookup returns CDR1 MNHEY and CDR2 SMNVEV (reference sequence). The CDR3 has 12 residues. The chain's CDR3 is CASSTYNQPQHF. The DNA of the CDR3 is TGTGCCAGCAGTACTTACAATCAGCCCCAGCATTTT.

This clonotype showed up just a few times. The V call is TRBV6-4, the J call TRBJ1-4; TRBD1 might be the D (6 bases). Trimming stripped 0 bases from V and 8 bases from J, with 10 bases between. The CDR3 length is 14 residues. In germline, CDR1 is MRHNA, CDR2 SNTAGT. CDR3 DNA: TGTGCCAGCAGTGACTCGGACAGTTGGGAAAAACTGTTTTTT. Protein product: CASSDSDSWEKLFF.

This clonotype was observed at least ten times. This CDR3 is CSARVSRSGTGELFF. CDR3 DNA sequence: TGCAGTGCTAGAGTCTCCAGGTCGGGCACCGGGGAGCTGTTTTTT. This sequence joins TRBV20-1 and TRBJ2-2, with D hard to call. This CDR3 is 15 amino acids long. Per germline, CDR1 DFQATT and CDR2 SNEGSKA (reference sequence). The V end was cut by 1 base, the J end by 4 bases, with 13 bases between.

This clonotype showed up just a few times. This chain joins TRBV6-5 and TRBJ1-2; 11 bases are a match to TRBD1. Germline V gene sequence: CDR1 MNHEY, CDR2 SVGAGI. The CDR3 runs 15 residues. After removal of 6 bases from V and 4 bases from J, the junction contained 7 bases not matched to a gene. CDR3 sequence (DNA): TGTGCCAGCAGCGCTGGACAGGGGGCAGGCTATGGCTACACCTTC. Its translation is CASSAGQGAGYGYTF.

Many counts were recorded for this clonotype. This sequence joins TRBV20-1 and TRBJ2-7, with D tentatively TRBD2 (5 bases). This CDR3 contains 17 residues. V lost 0 bases and J 0 bases, leaving 18 bases between the germline ends. In germline, CDR1 is DFQATT, CDR2 SNEGSKA (reference sequence). CDR3 region: CSARERTSHRSSYEQYF. CDR3 sequence (DNA): TGCAGTGCTAGAGAGCGGACTTCTCACAGAAGCTCCTACGAGCAGTACTTC.

This clonotype was detected ten times or more. The chain uses TRBV20-1 and TRBJ2-7; TRBD2 agrees at 11 bases. CDR3 length: 14 amino acids. V was clipped by 3 bases and J by 3 bases; unmatched bases: 4. Germline V gene lookup returns CDR1 DFQATT and CDR2 SNEGSKA (reference sequence). CDR3: CSARSGTSGYEQYF. The CDR3 DNA reads as TGCAGTGCTAGGTCAGGGACTAGCGGCTACGAGCAGTACTTC.

The CDR3 DNA follows: TGTGCCAGCAGCGTAGGACAGTTCGACGTAAAACTGTTTTTT. Amino acid sequence: CASSVGQFDVKLFF. The J gene is TRBJ1-4, the V gene TRBV9; a possible D gene is TRBD1 (5 bases). Germline V gene data show CDR1 as SGDLS and CDR2 as YYNGEE. This CDR3 has 14 residues. V was shortened by 0 bases and J by 10 bases, with 13 bases between the two germline ends.

The chain joins TRBV29-1 to TRBJ1-2; possibly TRBD1 for D (6 bases). Germline-derived CDR1 and CDR2 are SQVTM and ANQGSEA. V lost 8 bases and J lost 0, with 19 bases in between. The length of the CDR3 is 15 residues. DNA of the CDR3: TGCAGCAACATCGGGGGGGCGGAATCTAACTATGGCTACACCTTC. Its translation: CSNIGGAESNYGYTF.

The rearrangement joins TRBV20-1 to TRBJ1-1; D remains ambiguous. Germline loops: CDR1 DFQATT, CDR2 SNEGSKA (reference sequence). Trimming left V 6 bases short and J 4 bases short, with 18 bases between. The CDR3 is made up of 14 amino acids. CDR3 bases: TGCAGTGCGACGCAGTTTGTGTTGGGCACTGAAGCTTTCTTT. This gives the protein CSATQFVLGTEAFF.

J is TRBJ2-7 and V is TRBV6-2 or TRBV6-3; 8 positions match TRBD2. The CDR3 loop spans 17 amino acids. Germline assignment: CDR1 MNHEY and CDR2 SVGEGT. Trimming at V came to 0 bases and at J to 2 bases, leaving 9 bases not matched to a gene. The CDR3 spells CASSYSTGGGPTYEQYF. CDR3 bases: TGTGCCAGCAGTTACTCGACCGGGGGGGGACCCACCTACGAGCAGTACTTC.

V and J are TRBV20-1 and TRBJ1-2, with unresolved D. The CDR3 is made up of 11 amino acids. The germline V gene encodes CDR1 DFQATT and CDR2 SNEGSKA (reference sequence). V lost 6 bases and J 11 bases, leaving 16 bases between the germline ends. The CDR3 sequence is CSAWLIPSYTF. The CDR3 bases are TGCAGTGCCTGGCTGATACCTTCTTACACCTTC.

The J gene is TRBJ1-5, the V gene TRBV6-5; the match to TRBD1 covers 8 bases. The CDR3 has 17 amino acids. The germline gives CDR1 MNHEY, CDR2 SVGAGI. V gave up 4 bases and J gave up 0 bases; unmatched junction bases: 8. The CDR3 is CASSFGKDRDSNQPQHF. The DNA for the CDR3 is TGTGCCAGCAGTTTTGGGAAGGACAGGGATAGCAATCAGCCCCAGCATTTT.

This clonotype was recorded at least ten times. The V gene is TRBV7-3, the J gene TRBJ2-2; perhaps TRBD1 as D (6 bases). Trimming cost V 5 bases and J 5 bases, with 15 bases left between them. Per germline, CDR1 SGHTA and CDR2 FQGTGA. The CDR3 extends over 15 amino acids. This chain's CDR3 is CASSPSNQGTGELFF. The CDR3 bases are TGTGCCAGCAGCCCAAGCAACCAGGGGACCGGGGAGCTGTTTTTT.

The chain joins TRBV6-5 to TRBJ1-6; perhaps TRBD1 as D (5 bases). The germline gives CDR1 MNHEY, CDR2 SVGAGI. V was cut by 6 bases and J by 6 bases, with 12 bases left in between. The CDR3 sequence is 14 residues long. The chain's CDR3 is CASSAFQGNSPLHF. In DNA, the CDR3 is TGTGCCAGCAGCGCGTTCCAGGGTAATTCACCCCTCCACTTT.

The CDR3 protein is CASSERLWGQGTPLHF. For the CDR3, the DNA is TGCGCCAGCAGTGAGAGACTTTGGGGACAGGGGACACCCCTCCACTTT. The chain has TRBV10-2 and TRBJ1-6; 10 bases align to TRBD1. The V gene's germline CDR1 is WSHSY and CDR2 SAAADI. CDR3 length: 16 residues. Losses at the gene ends were 2 bases for V and 11 bases for J; bases not matched to a gene: 9.

The chain employs TRBV2 and TRBJ1-6; D remains ambiguous. The germline V gene has CDR1 SNHLY and CDR2 FYNNEI. The CDR3 runs to 15 residues. V was pared by 3 bases and J by 5 bases, with 11 bases between. In DNA form, the CDR3 reads TGTGCCAGCAGTGAGCCAAGCCGTAATAATTCACCCCTCCACTTT. This sequence encodes CASSEPSRNNSPLHF.

This clonotype was seen a handful of times. The rearrangement uses TRBV12-3 or TRBV12-4 and TRBJ2-7, with D unresolved. The CDR3 spans 13 residues. Trimming removed 5 bases from V and 3 bases from J, with 11 bases in between. CDR3 nucleotides: TGTGCCAGCAGTCTCTCCCCTGACTACGAGCAGTACTTC. As protein: CASSLSPDYEQYF.

There are many counts of this clonotype. A junction boundary mismatches the germline segment, possibly from a read error. The chain joins TRBV2 to TRBJ2-7; 8 nucleotides agree with TRBD1. CDR1 SNHLY and CDR2 FYNNEI come from the germline V gene. The CDR3 spans 12 residues. CDR3 sequence reads: CASSEGWDRRHF. CDR3 DNA: TGTGCCAGCAGTGAAGGATGGGACAGGAGGCACTTC.

In the case of this clonotype: One end of the junction fails to match germline, which may point to a read error. The chain employs TRBV12-3 or TRBV12-4 and TRBJ2-2; 13 nucleotides agree with TRBD2. The CDR3 has 18 amino acids. CDR3 region: CASSELAGGLRIAGEPFF. Written as DNA, the CDR3 is TGTGCCAGCAGTGAACTAGCGGGAGGGCTTAGGATAGCCGGGGAGCCGTTTTTT.

The chain has TRBV27 and TRBJ1-6; a possible D gene is TRBD1 (5 bases). The CDR3 runs to 14 residues. The V end was cut by 7 bases, the J end by 8 bases, with 15 bases between. Germline V gene lookup returns CDR1 MNHEY and CDR2 SMNVEV (reference sequence). CDR3 nucleotide sequence: TGTGCCAGCACCACCGGAACGGGGCATTCACCCCTCCACTTT. Translation: CASTTGTGHSPLHF.

This chain joins TRBV12-3 or TRBV12-4 and TRBJ2-6, with D possibly matching TRBD1 (6 bases). The CDR3 has 17 amino acids. Deletions cut 5 bases from V and 1 base from J, with 15 bases between. CDR3: CASSGDRQESGANVLTF. CDR3 sequence (DNA): TGTGCCAGCAGTGGGGACCGACAGGAATCTGGGGCCAACGTCCTGACTTTC.

This rearrangement joins TRBV2 to TRBJ2-5; no definite D call. With 6 bases removed from V and 5 bases from J, the gap between germline ends came to 28 bases. The germline V gene encodes CDR1 SNHLY and CDR2 FYNNEI. This CDR3 spans 18 amino acids. Here the CDR3 DNA reads TGTGCCAGCAGGACCTCCCGACTGGGCGAAAGGCCCCCCGAGACCCAGTACTTC. It yields the protein CASRTSRLGERPPETQYF. Full variable domain (rest looked up from reference TRBV2 and TRBJ2-5): EPEVTQTPSHQVTQMGQEVILRCVPISNHLYFYWYRQILGQKVEFLVSFYNNEISEKSEIFDDQFSVERPDGSNFTLKIRSTKLEDSAMYFCASRTSRLGERPPETQYFGPGTRLLVL.

This clonotype occurred many times. The chain carries TRBV20-1 and TRBJ1-6; D remains unclear. This CDR3 has 15 amino acids. Trimming cost V 3 bases and J 5 bases, with 14 bases left between them. Germline CDR1 DFQATT, CDR2 SNEGSKA (reference sequence). CDR3 bases: TGCAGTGCTAGTGAGGGCAACGTTAATAATTCACCCCTCCACTTT. Translating it yields CSASEGNVNNSPLHF.

The rearrangement uses TRBV20-1 and TRBJ2-5; TRBD2 might be the D (7 bases). Germline V gives CDR1 DFQATT, CDR2 SNEGSKA (reference sequence). The germline V and J ends were trimmed by 0 bases and 9 bases, with 17 bases remaining between them. This CDR3 region has 14 residues. The CDR3 is CSARDRGGSQPQYF. CDR3 sequence (DNA): TGCAGTGCTAGAGATAGGGGGGGATCTCAGCCCCAGTACTTC.

The rearrangement joins TRBV5-4 to TRBJ1-1, with D perhaps matching TRBD1 (6 bases). V gave up 4 bases and J gave up 6 bases, with 13 bases separating them. The CDR3 totals 13 residues. Germline values: CDR1 SGHNT, CDR2 YYREEE (reference sequence). This chain's CDR3 is CASSPGQNAEAFF. The DNA of the CDR3 is TGTGCCAGCAGCCCGGGACAAAACGCTGAAGCTTTCTTT. The variable domain in full, completed from reference TRBV5-4 and TRBJ1-1, reads ETGVTQSPTHLIKTRGQQVTLRCSSQSGHNTVSWYQQALGQGPQFIFQYYREEENGRGNFPPRFSGLQFPNYSSELNVNALELDDSALYLCASSPGQNAEAFFGQGTRLTVV.

The gene calls are TRBV2 and TRBJ2-5; 9 nucleotides line up with TRBD2. CDR1 and CDR2 (germline): SNHLY, FYNNEI. Unmatched junction bases numbered 6, after V lost 2 bases and J lost 5 bases. CDR3 size: 15 residues. CDR3 nucleotides: TGTGCCAGCAGTGAATTGCGGGGGGGCCGGGAGACCCAGTACTTC. Amino acid sequence: CASSELRGGRETQYF.

Many counts were recorded for this clonotype. The genes are TRBV12-3 or TRBV12-4 and TRBJ2-5; no reliable D call. This CDR3 spans 14 amino acids. V was shortened by 2 bases and J by 4 bases, with 11 bases between the two germline ends. The DNA of the CDR3 is TGTGCCAGCAGTTTAATTGCCGTTGGAGAGACCCAGTACTTC. It specifies CASSLIAVGETQYF.

This clonotype was seen many times. The rearrangement uses TRBV6-5 and TRBJ1-3; D uncertain. This CDR3 comprises 14 residues. In germline, CDR1 is MNHEY, CDR2 SVGAGI. Trimming removed 2 bases from V and 2 bases from J, with 7 bases in between. CDR3 sequence (DNA): TGTGCCAGCAGTTACGTCGGGCCTGGAAACACCATATATTTT. It is translated as CASSYVGPGNTIYF.

This sequence joins TRBV7-2 and TRBJ1-4, with D unclear. Trimming pared 4 bases from V and 0 bases from J, leaving 9 bases between. Germline CDR1 SGHTA, CDR2 FQGNSA. The CDR3 has 15 amino acids. The CDR3 DNA sequence: TGTGCCAGCAGCTCCTCAGGTGCAACTAATGAAAAACTGTTTTTT. Translation: CASSSSGATNEKLFF. The full variable domain, its missing parts supplied by reference TRBV7-2 and TRBJ1-4, is GAGVSQSPSNKVTEKGKDVELRCDPISGHTALYWYRQSLGQGLEFLIYFQGNSAPDKSGLPSDRFSAERTGGSVSTLTIQRTQQEDSAVYLCASSSSGATNEKLFFGSGTQLSVL.

V is TRBV7-8 and J is TRBJ2-7; the D call may be TRBD1 or TRBD2 (5 bases each). The germline V gene encodes CDR1 SGHVS and CDR2 FQNEAQ. Trimming cost V 0 bases and J 4 bases, with 28 bases left between them. The CDR3 has 20 residues. The CDR3 DNA sequence: TGTGCCAGCAGCTTAGCGAGGTGGGGACCCCCTTGGTTTACACATTACGAGCAGTACTTC. Amino acids: CASSLARWGPPWFTHYEQYF.

The chain has TRBV12-3 or TRBV12-4 and TRBJ2-7; unclear D gene. There are 12 residues in the CDR3. Deletions cut 5 bases from V and 5 bases from J, with 10 bases between. The CDR3 nucleotides read TGTGCCAGCAGTATTAAGACGGACGAGCAGTACTTC. It yields the protein CASSIKTDEQYF.